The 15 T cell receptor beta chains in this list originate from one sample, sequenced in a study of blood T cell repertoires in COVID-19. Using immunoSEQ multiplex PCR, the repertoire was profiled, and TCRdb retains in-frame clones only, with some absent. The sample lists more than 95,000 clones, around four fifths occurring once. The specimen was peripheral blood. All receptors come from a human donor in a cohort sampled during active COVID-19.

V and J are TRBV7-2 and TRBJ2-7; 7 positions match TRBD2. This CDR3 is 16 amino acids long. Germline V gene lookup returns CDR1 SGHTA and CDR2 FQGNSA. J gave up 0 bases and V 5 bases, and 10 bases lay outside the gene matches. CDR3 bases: TGTGCCAGCAGCCCTACCCTTAGCGGGTACTCCTACGAGCAGTACTTC. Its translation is CASSPTLSGYSYEQYF.

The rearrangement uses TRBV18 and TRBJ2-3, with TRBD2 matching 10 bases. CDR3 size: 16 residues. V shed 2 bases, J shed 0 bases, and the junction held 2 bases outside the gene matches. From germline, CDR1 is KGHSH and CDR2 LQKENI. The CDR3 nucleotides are TGTGCCAGCTCACCAATGACTAGCGGGAGCACAGATACGCAGTATTTT. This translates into CASSPMTSGSTDTQYF.

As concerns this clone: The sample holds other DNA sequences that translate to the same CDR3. The CDR3 loop is CASSYSRGYGYTF. The DNA of the CDR3 is TGTGCCAGCAGTTACTCTCGGGGATATGGCTACACCTTC. The genes are TRBV6-5 and TRBJ1-2; D ambiguous. This CDR3 is 13 amino acids long. Germline lookup yields CDR1 MNHEY and CDR2 SVGAGI. V was trimmed by 0 bases and J by 5 bases, leaving 7 bases between them.

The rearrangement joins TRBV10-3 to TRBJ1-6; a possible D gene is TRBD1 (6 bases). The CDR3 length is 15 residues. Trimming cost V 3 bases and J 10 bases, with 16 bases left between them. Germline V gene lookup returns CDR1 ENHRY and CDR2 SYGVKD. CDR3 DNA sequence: TGTGCCATCAGTGAAACGACAGGTGGCGGATCACCCCTCCACTTT. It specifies CAISETTGGGSPLHF.

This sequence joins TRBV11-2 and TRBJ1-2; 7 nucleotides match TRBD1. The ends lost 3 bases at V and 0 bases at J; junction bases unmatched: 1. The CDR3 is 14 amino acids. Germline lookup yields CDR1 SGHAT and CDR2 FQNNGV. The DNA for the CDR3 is TGTGCCAGCAGCTTCGGACAGGCTAACTATGGCTACACCTTC. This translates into CASSFGQANYGYTF.

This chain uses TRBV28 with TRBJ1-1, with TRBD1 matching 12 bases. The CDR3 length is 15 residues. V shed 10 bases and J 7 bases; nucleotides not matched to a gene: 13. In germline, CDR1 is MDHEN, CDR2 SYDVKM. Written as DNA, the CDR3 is TGTGCCACCAAAGAGGGGACAGGGGGCGCCGTTGAAGCTTTCTTT. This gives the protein CATKEGTGGAVEAFF.

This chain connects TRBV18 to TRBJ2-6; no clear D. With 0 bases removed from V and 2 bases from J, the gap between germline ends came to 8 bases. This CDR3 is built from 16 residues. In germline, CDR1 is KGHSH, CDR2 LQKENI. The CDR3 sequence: CASSPPAVAGANVLTF. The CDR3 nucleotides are TGTGCCAGCTCACCACCCGCGGTCGCTGGGGCCAACGTCCTGACTTTC.

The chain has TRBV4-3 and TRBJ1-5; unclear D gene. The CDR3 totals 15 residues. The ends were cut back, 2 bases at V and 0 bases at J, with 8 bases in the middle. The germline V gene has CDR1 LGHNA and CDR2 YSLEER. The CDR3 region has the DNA TGCGCCAGCAGCCAAAATCCCAATAGCAATCAGCCCCAGCATTTT. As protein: CASSQNPNSNQPQHF.

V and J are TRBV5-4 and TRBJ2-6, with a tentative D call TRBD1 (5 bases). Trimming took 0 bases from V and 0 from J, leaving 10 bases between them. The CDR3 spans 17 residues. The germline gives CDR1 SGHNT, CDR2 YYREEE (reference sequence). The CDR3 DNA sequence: TGTGCCAGCAGCTTGGGACAGATGCTCTCTGGGGCCAACGTCCTGACTTTC. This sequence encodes CASSLGQMLSGANVLTF.

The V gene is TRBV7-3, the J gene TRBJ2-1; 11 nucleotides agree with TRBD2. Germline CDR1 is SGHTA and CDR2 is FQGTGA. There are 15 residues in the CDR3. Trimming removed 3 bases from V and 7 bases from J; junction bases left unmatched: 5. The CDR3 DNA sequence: TGTGCCAGCAGCTTTCGACTAGCGGGAAAAAATGAGCAGTTCTTC. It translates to CASSFRLAGKNEQFF.

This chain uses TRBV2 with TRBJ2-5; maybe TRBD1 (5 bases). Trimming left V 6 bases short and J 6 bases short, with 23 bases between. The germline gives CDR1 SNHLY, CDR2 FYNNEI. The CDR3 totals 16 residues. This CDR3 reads CASSRWTDTELKTQYF. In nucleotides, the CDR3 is TGTGCCAGCAGCCGTTGGACGGACACGGAGCTTAAGACCCAGTACTTC.

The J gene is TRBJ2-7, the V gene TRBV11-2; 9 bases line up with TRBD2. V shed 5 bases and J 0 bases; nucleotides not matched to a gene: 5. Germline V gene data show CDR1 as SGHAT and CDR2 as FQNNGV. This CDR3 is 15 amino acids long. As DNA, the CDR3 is TGTGCCAGCAGCCGACTAGCGGAGAGCTCCTACGAGCAGTACTTC. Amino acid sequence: CASSRLAESSYEQYF.

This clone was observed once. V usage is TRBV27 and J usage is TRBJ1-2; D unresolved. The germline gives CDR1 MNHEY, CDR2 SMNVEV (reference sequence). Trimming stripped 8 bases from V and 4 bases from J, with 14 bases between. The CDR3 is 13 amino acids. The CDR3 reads CASAPGGIYGYTF. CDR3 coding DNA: TGTGCCAGCGCCCCCGGCGGGATCTATGGCTACACCTTC.

The DNA of the CDR3 is TGTGCCAGCTCTCCGCAGGAAGGACAGACCAACACTGAAGCTTTCTTT. Amino acids: CASSPQEGQTNTEAFF. The V gene is TRBV18, the J gene TRBJ1-1, with D perhaps TRBD1 (6 bases). Per the germline V gene, CDR1 is KGHSH and CDR2 is LQKENI. The length of the CDR3 is 16 residues. Trimming cost V 6 bases and J 2 bases, with 19 bases left between them.

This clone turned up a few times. The CDR3 region is CASSSGLAAYEQYF. The CDR3, as DNA: TGTGCCAGCAGCTCAGGACTAGCGGCCTACGAGCAGTACTTC. The rearrangement links TRBV7-2 to TRBJ2-7; 10 bases are a match to TRBD2. The J segment lost 2 bases and the V segment lost 4 bases, leaving 2 bases of the junction unmatched. Germline assignment: CDR1 SGHTA and CDR2 FQGNSA. The CDR3 length is 14 residues.